The clone carrying this T cell receptor beta chain was observed a single time. The sample is drawn from a study of control samples from healthy donors and cancer patients. TCRdb's copy holds only in-frame clones and misses some; the assay was immunoSEQ multiplex PCR. Of about 58,000 clones in the sample, about 89% are singletons; the top ten hold about an eighth. The CDR3 contains 15 residues. CDR1 is MNHEY and CDR2 is SVGAGI in the germline V gene. J was trimmed by 4 bases and V by 7 bases; bases with no gene match: 9. This TCR derives from a woman aged 55-69 years with lung cancer. V is TRBV6-5 and J is TRBJ1-5; 8 nucleotides line up with TRBD1. Specimen: PBMCs. The CDR3 coding sequence is TGTGCCAGCACGGGGACAGGATCCCCGAATCAGCCCCAGCATTTT. Translated, it gives CASTGTGSPNQPQHF.